What follows are 23 T cell receptor beta chains derived from one specimen sequenced in a study of OX40 agonist ivuxolimab in advanced cancers. Library prep was done by the immunoSEQ multiplex PCR assay. TCRdb's version of the immuneACCESS table is confined to in-frame rearrangements and falls short of the full clone set. An unresolved V gene accounts for under half of the shortfall where checked; the remainder is of unknown origin. This sample comprises about 77,000 clones, over 70% of them detected only once. Of the sample, 0.76% is held by the ten largest clones. The sample in question was CD4+ or CD8+ T cells sorted from blood, obtained in a trial of the OX40 agonist ivuxolimab. These receptors came from an adult with an advanced solid tumor such as melanoma, head and neck, liver or kidney cancer.

V and J are TRBV7-2 and TRBJ2-2; D may be TRBD2 (6 bases). The CDR3 is 15 amino acids. Germline V CDR1 and CDR2: SGHTA, FQGNSA. V lost 4 bases to trimming and J lost 5 bases, with 14 bases between them. CDR3 protein: CASSWGVGLTGELFF. The CDR3 DNA sequence: TGTGCCAGCAGCTGGGGGGTAGGGTTGACCGGGGAGCTGTTTTTT. The full variable domain, its missing parts supplied by reference TRBV7-2 and TRBJ2-2, is GAGVSQSPSNKVTEKGKDVELRCDPISGHTALYWYRQSLGQGLEFLIYFQGNSAPDKSGLPSDRFSAERTGGSVSTLTIQRTQQEDSAVYLCASSWGVGLTGELFFGEGSRLTVL.

V and J are TRBV15 and TRBJ2-5; D may be TRBD1 or TRBD2 (5 bases each). Germline loops: CDR1 LNHNV, CDR2 YYDKDF (reference sequence). Trimming removed 2 bases at V and 5 bases at J, with 12 bases between. CDR3 length: 14 residues. The CDR3 spells CATSRMGVRETQYF. CDR3 nucleotides: TGTGCCACCAGCAGAATGGGGGTGCGCGAGACCCAGTACTTC.

This rearrangement joins TRBV18 to TRBJ2-7; 7 bases are shared with TRBD1. CDR3 length: 16 amino acids. V lost 6 bases to trimming and J lost 3 bases; unmatched junction nucleotides: 14. CDR1 KGHSH and CDR2 LQKENI come from the germline V gene. CDR3 sequence: CASSRETGQPGYEQYF. The CDR3 DNA is TGTGCCAGCTCGCGTGAGACGGGACAGCCCGGCTACGAGCAGTACTTC.

Only one count was recorded for this clone. The chain joins TRBV4-3 to TRBJ2-7, with D possibly matching TRBD1 (6 bases). CDR3 length: 14 residues. Germline loops: CDR1 LGHNA, CDR2 YSLEER. Deletions cut 4 bases from V and 2 bases from J, with 12 bases between. The CDR3 reads CASSRARGTYEQYF. CDR3 in DNA: TGCGCCAGCAGCCGAGCCAGGGGAACCTACGAGCAGTACTTC.

The V gene is TRBV5-1, the J gene TRBJ2-5; the match to TRBD2 covers 11 bases. Germline CDR1 SGHRS, CDR2 YFSETQ. The V gene end was trimmed by 0 bases and the J gene end by 4 bases; junction bases not matched to a gene: 2. The CDR3 is 15 amino acids. The CDR3 coding sequence is TGCGCCAGCAGCTTGGGTAGCGGGGGGGCAGAGACCCAGTACTTC. Protein sequence: CASSLGSGGAETQYF.

The rearrangement links TRBV2 to TRBJ2-7, with TRBD1 matching over 9 bases. Germline loops: CDR1 SNHLY, CDR2 FYNNEI. The CDR3 is 14 amino acids. V lost 8 bases and J lost 2; bases outside the gene matches: 7. CDR3 loop: CASRLTGGPYEQYF. As DNA, the CDR3 is TGTGCCAGCCGACTGACAGGGGGACCCTACGAGCAGTACTTC. Supplemented by reference TRBV2 and TRBJ2-7, the full variable domain reads EPEVTQTPSHQVTQMGQEVILRCVPISNHLYFYWYRQILGQKVEFLVSFYNNEISEKSEIFDDQFSVERPDGSNFTLKIRSTKLEDSAMYFCASRLTGGPYEQYFGPGTRLTVT.

This chain links TRBV6-1 with TRBJ1-2, with TRBD1 matching 8 bases. Trimming cost V 5 bases and J 8 bases; bases outside gene matches: 7. The CDR3 totals 13 residues. Germline lookup yields CDR1 MNHNS and CDR2 SASEGT. As DNA, the CDR3 is TGTGCCAGCAGTCCCCAGACAGGGGTCGGCTACACCTTC. It translates to CASSPQTGVGYTF.

The rearrangement links TRBV27 to TRBJ1-4; D unclear. The CDR3 covers 16 residues. In germline, CDR1 is MNHEY, CDR2 SMNVEV (reference sequence). Deletions cut 8 bases from V and 0 bases from J, with 16 bases between. The CDR3 loop reads CASPAGPFATNEKLFF. The CDR3 DNA follows: TGTGCCAGCCCTGCGGGCCCCTTTGCAACTAATGAAAAACTGTTTTTT.

This clone was seen more than once but under ten times. The rearrangement joins TRBV7-8 to TRBJ1-1, with 11 positions matching TRBD1. The CDR3 spans 15 residues. Germline trimming cut 1 base from V and 5 bases from J; bases unmatched to any gene: 3. Germline assignment: CDR1 SGHVS and CDR2 FQNEAQ. The CDR3 DNA follows: TGTGCCAGCAGCTTAGGGACAGGGGGCCGGACTGAAGCTTTCTTT. Encoded protein: CASSLGTGGRTEAFF.

The chain combines TRBV5-5 with TRBJ1-6; D ambiguous. Germline V CDR1 and CDR2: SGHKS, YYEKEE (reference sequence). V was pared by 1 base and J by 6 bases, with 11 bases between. The CDR3 is made up of 15 amino acids. The CDR3 reads CASSLLGSGNSPLHF. The CDR3 coding sequence is TGTGCCAGCAGCTTGCTGGGGTCGGGTAATTCACCCCTCCACTTT.

The rearrangement links TRBV6-6 to TRBJ2-7; no reliable D call. Germline CDR1 MNHNY, CDR2 SVGAGI (reference sequence). This CDR3 comprises 13 residues. Trimming took off 2 bases at V and 2 bases at J, with 7 bases between the two ends. The CDR3 here is CASSYSRAYEQYF. The DNA for the CDR3 is TGTGCCAGCAGTTACAGTAGGGCCTACGAGCAGTACTTC.

In this sample, this clone turned up once. The chain combines TRBV29-1 with TRBJ1-2; the D gene is possibly TRBD1 (6 bases). The V and J ends lost 7 bases and 0 bases respectively, with 12 bases between them. Germline V lookup: CDR1 SQVTM, CDR2 ANQGSEA. The CDR3 is 13 amino acids. The CDR3 here is CSAGQPTNYGYTF. The CDR3 DNA reads as TGCAGCGCCGGACAGCCAACTAACTATGGCTACACCTTC.

This chain uses TRBV14 with TRBJ2-2; the D call may be TRBD1 or TRBD2 (5 bases each). Trimming took 5 bases from V and 1 from J, leaving 11 bases between them. The germline CDR1 and CDR2 sequences are SGHDN and FVKESK. The CDR3 runs 15 residues. The CDR3 DNA follows: TGTGCCAGCAGCTCGGGGACGGGGAACACCGGGGAGCTGTTTTTT. Protein sequence: CASSSGTGNTGELFF.

The V and J genes are TRBV28 and TRBJ1-6, with TRBD1 matching over 10 bases. CDR3 length: 15 residues. V was clipped by 5 bases and J by 9 bases; unmatched bases: 7. CDR1 and CDR2 (germline): MDHEN, SYDVKM. The CDR3: CASSKRTGGGSPLHF. In DNA, the CDR3 is TGTGCCAGCAGTAAGCGGACAGGGGGTGGTTCACCCCTCCACTTT.

The V and J genes are TRBV2 and TRBJ2-7, with 10 bases fitting TRBD2. This CDR3 is 15 amino acids long. Germline CDR1 is SNHLY and CDR2 is FYNNEI. The V gene end was trimmed by 6 bases and the J gene end by 2 bases; junction bases not matched to a gene: 7. Written as DNA, the CDR3 is TGTGCCAGCAGCACCGGGACTAGCGACGCCTACGAGCAGTACTTC. Amino acids: CASSTGTSDAYEQYF.

J is TRBJ1-2 and V is TRBV7-9; 7 bases fit TRBD1. V lost 3 bases, J lost 4 bases, and 8 bases stayed unmatched. Germline V CDR1 and CDR2: SEHNR, FQNEAQ (reference sequence). This CDR3 is built from 15 residues. The CDR3: CASSFRDRETYGYTF. The CDR3 DNA follows: TGTGCCAGCAGCTTCCGGGACAGAGAAACCTATGGCTACACCTTC.

The chain carries TRBV11-2 and TRBJ1-1; D is ambiguous. The CDR3 runs to 13 residues. V dropped 5 bases and J dropped 1 base, with 8 bases sitting between them. In germline, CDR1 is SGHAT, CDR2 FQNNGV. The CDR3, as DNA: TGTGCCAGCAGCCTCCGACAGAACACTGAAGCTTTCTTT. The encoded protein is CASSLRQNTEAFF.

The chain couples TRBV7-6 to TRBJ2-5; D gene uncertain. The germline V and J ends were trimmed by 5 bases and 5 bases, with 6 bases remaining between them. In germline, CDR1 is SGHVS, CDR2 FNYEAQ. The CDR3 extends over 11 amino acids. The CDR3 nucleotides read TGTGCCAGCAGCGAACTCGAGACCCAGTACTTC. Encoded protein: CASSELETQYF.

The chain joins TRBV7-6 to TRBJ2-2, with D possibly matching TRBD1 (6 bases). V was trimmed by 5 bases and J by 5 bases, leaving 9 bases between them. Looked up from germline, CDR1 is SGHVS and CDR2 is FNYEAQ. The CDR3 sequence is 13 residues long. For the CDR3, the DNA is TGTGCCAGCAGCCCGCAGGGGACCGGGGAGCTGTTTTTT. Amino acid sequence: CASSPQGTGELFF.

This chain links TRBV9 with TRBJ2-3; 7 positions agree with TRBD1. This CDR3 spans 13 amino acids. Trimming removed 5 bases from V and 1 base from J; junction bases left unmatched: 1. From germline, CDR1 is SGDLS and CDR2 YYNGEE. In DNA form, the CDR3 reads TGTGCCAGCAGTACAGGGGGCACAGATACGCAGTATTTT. Translated: CASSTGGTDTQYF.

This clone was counted a single time. This sample includes further DNA sequences coding for the same CDR3. V gene TRBV25-1 combines with J gene TRBJ2-3, with TRBD2 identical over 7 bases. J gave up 2 bases and V 1 base, and 3 bases lay outside the gene matches. The CDR3 covers 15 residues. The V gene's germline CDR1 is MGHDK and CDR2 SYGVNS. CDR3 nucleotide sequence: TGTGCCAGCAGTGAATTGCTAGCGGACACAGATACGCAGTATTTT. This codes for CASSELLADTDTQYF.

The CDR3 loop is CASSLGAYEQYF. For the CDR3, the DNA is TGCGCCAGCAGCTTGGGGGCCTACGAGCAGTACTTC. J is TRBJ2-7 and V is TRBV5-1; D unresolved. The germline V and J ends were trimmed by 0 bases and 2 bases, with 3 bases remaining between them. Germline V gene data show CDR1 as SGHRS and CDR2 as YFSETQ. This CDR3 has 12 amino acids.

The gene calls are TRBV30 and TRBJ2-3, with D perhaps matching TRBD1 (6 bases). The germline CDR1 and CDR2 sequences are GTSNPN and SVGIG (reference sequence). V lost 4 bases to trimming and J lost 2 bases, with 13 bases between them. The CDR3 is 14 amino acids. CDR3 sequence: CAWTRGQPTDTQYF. Written as DNA, the CDR3 is TGTGCCTGGACCCGGGGACAACCCACAGATACGCAGTATTTT.